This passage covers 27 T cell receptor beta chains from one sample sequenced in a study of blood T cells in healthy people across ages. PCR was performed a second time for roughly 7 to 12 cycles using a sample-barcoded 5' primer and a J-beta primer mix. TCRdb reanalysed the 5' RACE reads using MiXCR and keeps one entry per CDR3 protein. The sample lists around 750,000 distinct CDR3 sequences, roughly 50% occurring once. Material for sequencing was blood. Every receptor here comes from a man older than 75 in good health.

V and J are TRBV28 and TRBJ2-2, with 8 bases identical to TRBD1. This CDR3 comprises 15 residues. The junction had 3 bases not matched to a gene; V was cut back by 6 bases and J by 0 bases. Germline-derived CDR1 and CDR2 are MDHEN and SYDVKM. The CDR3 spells CASRYRGANTGELFF. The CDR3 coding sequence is TGTGCCAGCAGGTACAGGGGGGCGAACACCGGGGAGCTGTTTTTT. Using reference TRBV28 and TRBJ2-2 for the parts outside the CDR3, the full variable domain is DVKVTQSSRYLVKRTGEKVFLECVQDMDHENMFWYRQDPGLGLRLIYFSYDVKMKEKGDIPEGYSVSREKKERFSLILESASTNQTSMYLCASRYRGANTGELFFGEGSRLTVL.

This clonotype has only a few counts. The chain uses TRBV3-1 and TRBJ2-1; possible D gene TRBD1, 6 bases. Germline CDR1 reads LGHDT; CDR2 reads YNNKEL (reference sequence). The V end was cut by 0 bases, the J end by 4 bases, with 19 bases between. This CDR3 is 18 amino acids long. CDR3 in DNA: TGTGCCAGCAGCCAAGATTTTCCAGGGGCCACCACATACAATGAGCAGTTCTTC. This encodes CASSQDFPGATTYNEQFF.

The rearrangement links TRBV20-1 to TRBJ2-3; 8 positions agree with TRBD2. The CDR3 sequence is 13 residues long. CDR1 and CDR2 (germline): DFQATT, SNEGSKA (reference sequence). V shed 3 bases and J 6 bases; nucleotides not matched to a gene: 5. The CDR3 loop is CSASTGGADTQYF. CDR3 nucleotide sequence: TGCAGTGCTAGTACCGGGGGGGCTGATACGCAGTATTTT.

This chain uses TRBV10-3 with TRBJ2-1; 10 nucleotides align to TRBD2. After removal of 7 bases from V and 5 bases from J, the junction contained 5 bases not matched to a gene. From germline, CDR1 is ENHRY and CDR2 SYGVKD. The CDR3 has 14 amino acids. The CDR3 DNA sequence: TGTGCCATCATGAGGACTAGCGGAGACAATGAGCAGTTCTTC. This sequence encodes CAIMRTSGDNEQFF.

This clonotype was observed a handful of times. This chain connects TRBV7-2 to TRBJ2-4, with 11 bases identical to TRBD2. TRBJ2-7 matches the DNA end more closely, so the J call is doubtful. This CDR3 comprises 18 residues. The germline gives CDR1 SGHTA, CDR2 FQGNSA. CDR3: CASSPRAGPTSGRGEQYF. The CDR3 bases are TGTGCCAGCAGCCCGAGAGCCGGACCCACTAGCGGGAGAGGCGAGCAGTACTTC.

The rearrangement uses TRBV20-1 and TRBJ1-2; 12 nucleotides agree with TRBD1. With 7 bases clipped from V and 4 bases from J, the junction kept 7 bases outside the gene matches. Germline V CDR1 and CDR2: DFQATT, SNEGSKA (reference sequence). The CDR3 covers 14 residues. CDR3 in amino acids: CSGGDRGHIYGYTF. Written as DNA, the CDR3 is TGCAGTGGGGGGGACAGGGGGCACATCTATGGCTACACCTTC.

The CDR3 reads CSAVDSRGGRNEKLFF. The CDR3 DNA reads TGCAGTGCCGTCGATTCCAGGGGCGGCCGTAATGAAAAACTGTTTTTT. The chain joins TRBV20-1 to TRBJ1-4, with D possibly being TRBD1 (6 bases). Germline V gene data show CDR1 as DFQATT and CDR2 as SNEGSKA (reference sequence). V was clipped by 6 bases and J by 4 bases, with 21 bases between them. The CDR3 loop spans 16 amino acids.

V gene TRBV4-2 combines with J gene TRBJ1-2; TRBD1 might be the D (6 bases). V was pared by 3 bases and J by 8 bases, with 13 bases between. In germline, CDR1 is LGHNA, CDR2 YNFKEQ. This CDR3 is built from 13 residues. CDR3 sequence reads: CASSQPQGGGYTF. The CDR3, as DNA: TGTGCCAGCAGCCAGCCACAGGGTGGGGGCTACACCTTC.

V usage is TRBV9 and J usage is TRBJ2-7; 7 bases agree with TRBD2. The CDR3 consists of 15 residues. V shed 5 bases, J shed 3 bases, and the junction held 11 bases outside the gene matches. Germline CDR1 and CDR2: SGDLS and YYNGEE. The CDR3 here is CASSTSGTTIYEQYF. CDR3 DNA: TGTGCCAGCAGTACTTCCGGGACTACCATCTACGAGCAGTACTTC.

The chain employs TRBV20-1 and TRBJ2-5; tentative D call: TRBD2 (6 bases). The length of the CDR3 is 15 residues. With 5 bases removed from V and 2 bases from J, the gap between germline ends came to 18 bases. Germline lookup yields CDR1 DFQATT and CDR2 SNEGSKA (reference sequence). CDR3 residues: CSAESLERVQETQYF. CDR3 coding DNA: TGCAGTGCTGAAAGCCTTGAGCGGGTGCAAGAGACCCAGTACTTC.

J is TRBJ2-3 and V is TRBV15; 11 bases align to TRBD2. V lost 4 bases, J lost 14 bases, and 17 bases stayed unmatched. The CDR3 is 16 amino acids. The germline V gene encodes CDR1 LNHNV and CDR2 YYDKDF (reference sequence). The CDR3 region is CATSKGLAGGGRYAYF. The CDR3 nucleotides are TGTGCCACCAGCAAAGGACTAGCGGGTGGGGGCAGATACGCGTATTTT. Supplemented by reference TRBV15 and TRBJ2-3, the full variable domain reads DAMVIQNPRYQVTQFGKPVTLSCSQTLNHNVMYWYQQKSSQAPKLLFHYYDKDFNNEADTPDNFQSRRPNTSFCFLDIRSPGLGDTAMYLCATSKGLAGGGRYAYFGPGTRLTVL.

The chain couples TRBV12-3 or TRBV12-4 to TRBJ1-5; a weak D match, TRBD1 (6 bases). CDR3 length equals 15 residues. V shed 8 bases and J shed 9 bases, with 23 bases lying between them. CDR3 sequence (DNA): TGTGCCAGCGGATATGGGTTGGACAGCCGACGGCCCCAGCATTTT. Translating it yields CASGYGLDSRRPQHF.

CDR3 in amino acids: CASIEGGGGAFF. CDR3 nucleotides: TGTGCCAGCATCGAGGGAGGCGGTGGAGCTTTCTTT. V is TRBV7-9 and J is TRBJ1-1; no definite D call. V lost 7 bases, J lost 10 bases, and 16 bases lay in between. Germline CDR1 SEHNR, CDR2 FQNEAQ (reference sequence). The CDR3 contains 12 residues.

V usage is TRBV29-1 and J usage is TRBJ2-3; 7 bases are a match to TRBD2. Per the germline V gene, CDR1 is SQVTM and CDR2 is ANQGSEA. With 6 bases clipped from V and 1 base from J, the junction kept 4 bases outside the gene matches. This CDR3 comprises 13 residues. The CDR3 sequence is CSVDGGGTDTQYF. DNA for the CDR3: TGCAGCGTGGATGGGGGGGGCACAGATACGCAGTATTTT.

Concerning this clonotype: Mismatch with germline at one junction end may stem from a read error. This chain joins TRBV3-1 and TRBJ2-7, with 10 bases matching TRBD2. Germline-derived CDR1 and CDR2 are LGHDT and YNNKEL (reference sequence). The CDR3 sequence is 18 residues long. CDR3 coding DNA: TGTGCTAGCAGCCAAGTTCTACTAGCGGGACCTCTAGTCTACGAGCAGTACTTC. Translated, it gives CASSQVLLAGPLVYEQYF.

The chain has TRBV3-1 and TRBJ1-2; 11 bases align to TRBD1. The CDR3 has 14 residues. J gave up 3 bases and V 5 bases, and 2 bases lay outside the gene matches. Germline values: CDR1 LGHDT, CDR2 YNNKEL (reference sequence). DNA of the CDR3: TGTGCCAGCAGCGGACAGGGGGCGTACTATGGCTACACCTTC. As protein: CASSGQGAYYGYTF.

The CDR3 sequence is CSARTSGDNIQYF. For the CDR3, the DNA is TGCAGTGCGCGGACTAGCGGGGATAACATTCAGTACTTC. This rearrangement joins TRBV20-1 to TRBJ2-7; 12 bases are a match to TRBD2. TRBJ2-4 explains the end of the DNA better; the J call may be wrong. The CDR3 has 13 residues. The germline V gene has CDR1 DFQATT and CDR2 SNEGSKA (reference sequence).

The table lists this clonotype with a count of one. CDR3 loop: CASSHRDRACNEQFF. The CDR3 nucleotides read TGTGCCAGCAGCCACCGGGACAGGGCCTGCAATGAGCAGTTCTTC. The chain has TRBV27 and TRBJ2-1, with TRBD1 matching over 9 bases. Germline V gene data show CDR1 as MNHEY and CDR2 as SMNVEV (reference sequence). V shed 6 bases and J 6 bases; nucleotides not matched to a gene: 9. The CDR3 covers 15 residues.

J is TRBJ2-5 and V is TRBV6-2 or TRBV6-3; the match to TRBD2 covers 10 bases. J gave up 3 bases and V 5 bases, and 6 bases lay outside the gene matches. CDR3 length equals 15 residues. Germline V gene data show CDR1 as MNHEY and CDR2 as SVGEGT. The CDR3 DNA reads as TGTGCCAGCAGTGATTGGACTAGCGGAGAAGAGACCCAGTACTTC. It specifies CASSDWTSGEETQYF.

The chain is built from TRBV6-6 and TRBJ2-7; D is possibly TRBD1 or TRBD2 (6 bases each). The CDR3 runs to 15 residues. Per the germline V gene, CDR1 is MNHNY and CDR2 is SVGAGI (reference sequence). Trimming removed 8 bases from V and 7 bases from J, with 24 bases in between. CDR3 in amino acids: CASGRLAQLRGEQYF. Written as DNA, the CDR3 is TGTGCCAGCGGCCGGCTAGCGCAACTAAGGGGGGAGCAGTACTTC.

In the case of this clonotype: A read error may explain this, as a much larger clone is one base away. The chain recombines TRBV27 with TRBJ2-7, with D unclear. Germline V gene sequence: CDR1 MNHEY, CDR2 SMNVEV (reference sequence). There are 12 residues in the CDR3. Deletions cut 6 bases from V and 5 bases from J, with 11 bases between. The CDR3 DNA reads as TGTGCCAGCAGAAGATTTCCCAACGAGCAGTACTTC. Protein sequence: CASRRFPNEQYF.

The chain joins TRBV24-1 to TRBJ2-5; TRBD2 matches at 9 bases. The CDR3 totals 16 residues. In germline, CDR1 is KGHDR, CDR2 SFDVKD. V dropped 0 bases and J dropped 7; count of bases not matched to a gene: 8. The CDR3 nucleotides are TGTGCCACCAGTGATTTGGCTAGCGGGAAGGCGGGGACCCAGTACTTC. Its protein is CATSDLASGKAGTQYF.

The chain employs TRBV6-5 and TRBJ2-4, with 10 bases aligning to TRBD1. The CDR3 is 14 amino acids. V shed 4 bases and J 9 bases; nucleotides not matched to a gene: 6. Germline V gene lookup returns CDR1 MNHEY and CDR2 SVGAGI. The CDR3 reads CASSFPGQGSIQYF. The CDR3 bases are TGTGCCAGCAGTTTTCCGGGACAGGGGAGCATTCAGTACTTC.

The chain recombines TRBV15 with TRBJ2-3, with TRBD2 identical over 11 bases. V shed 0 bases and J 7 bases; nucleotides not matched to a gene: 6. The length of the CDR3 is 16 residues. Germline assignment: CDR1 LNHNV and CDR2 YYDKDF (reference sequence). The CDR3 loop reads CATSRELAGAGNTQYF. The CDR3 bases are TGTGCCACCAGCAGAGAACTAGCGGGGGCGGGAAATACGCAGTATTTT.

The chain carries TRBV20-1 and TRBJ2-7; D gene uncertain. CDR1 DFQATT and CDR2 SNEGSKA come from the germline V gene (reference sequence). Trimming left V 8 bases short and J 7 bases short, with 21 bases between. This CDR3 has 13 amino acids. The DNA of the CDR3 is TGCAGTTCTGAACTGAGTGGCTTCAATGAGCAGTACTTC. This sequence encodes CSSELSGFNEQYF.

In DNA, the CDR3 is TGTGCCAGCAGCACGACGACAGGAGTGGCTCTCGACGAGCAGTACTTC. It translates to CASSTTTGVALDEQYF. This rearrangement joins TRBV9 to TRBJ2-7, with D tentatively TRBD1 (6 bases). Trimming stripped 4 bases from V and 5 bases from J, with 22 bases between. CDR1 is SGDLS, CDR2 YYNGEE, per germline. CDR3 size: 16 residues.

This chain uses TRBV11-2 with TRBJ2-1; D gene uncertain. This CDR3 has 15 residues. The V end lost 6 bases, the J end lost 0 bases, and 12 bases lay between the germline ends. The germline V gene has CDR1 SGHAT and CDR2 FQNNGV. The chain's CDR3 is CASSPDTYSYNEQFF. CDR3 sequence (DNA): TGTGCCAGCAGTCCTGACACTTACTCCTACAATGAGCAGTTCTTC.